This TCR beta chain stems from a study of blood T cell repertoires in COVID-19. Study context: Researchers got acute and convalescent COVID-19 samples from the United States, Italy and Spain. PBMCs, B-cell-depleted T cells, or T cells provided the cDNA or gDNA that made up the material.

Original methodology: Estimation of nucleated cell counts was performed using reference gene primer amplification. Clones were sequenced by immunoSEQ multiplex PCR, and TCRdb holds only the in-frame ones, with some missing. V and J calls and clone size are those listed in that table; D and trimming were worked out from the DNA. In the table there are 75,000 to 100,000 clones, approximately 86% of which are singletons. Germline V lookup: CDR1 MNHEY, CDR2 SVGAGI. The CDR3 loop spans 14 amino acids. Trimming removed 8 bases from V and 4 bases from J, with 17 bases in between. Sequenced material: peripheral blood. The chain combines TRBV6-5 with TRBJ1-1; D might be TRBD1 (5 bases). The source is a man at least 80 years old with acute or convalescent COVID-19. The CDR3 nucleotides read TGTGCCAGCGGACGGGGGGTAGCGATCACTGAAGCTTTCTTT. Translating gives CASGRGVAITEAFF.